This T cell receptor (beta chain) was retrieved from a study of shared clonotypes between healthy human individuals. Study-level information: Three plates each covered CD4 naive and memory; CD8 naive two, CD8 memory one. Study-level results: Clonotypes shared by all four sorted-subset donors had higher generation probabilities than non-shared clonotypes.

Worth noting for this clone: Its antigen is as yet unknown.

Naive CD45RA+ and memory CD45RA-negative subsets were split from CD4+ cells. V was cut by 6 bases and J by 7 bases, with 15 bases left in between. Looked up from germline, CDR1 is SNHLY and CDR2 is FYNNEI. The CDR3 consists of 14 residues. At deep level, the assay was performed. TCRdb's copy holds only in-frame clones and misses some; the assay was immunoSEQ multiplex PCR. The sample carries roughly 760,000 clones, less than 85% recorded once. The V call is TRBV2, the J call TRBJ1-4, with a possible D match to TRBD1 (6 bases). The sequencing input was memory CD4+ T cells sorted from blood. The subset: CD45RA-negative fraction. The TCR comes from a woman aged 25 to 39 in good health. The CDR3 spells CASRRGEGSEKLFF. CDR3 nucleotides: TGTGCCAGCAGGAGGGGGGAGGGAAGTGAAAAACTGTTTTTT. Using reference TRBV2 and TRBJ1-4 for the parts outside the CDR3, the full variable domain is EPEVTQTPSHQVTQMGQEVILRCVPISNHLYFYWYRQILGQKVEFLVSFYNNEISEKSEIFDDQFSVERPDGSNFTLKIRSTKLEDSAMYFCASRRGEGSEKLFFGSGTQLSVL.